A selection of T cell receptor beta chains follows, all from one sample in a study of T cell responses to AZD1222 COVID-19 vaccine. Some clones are missing from TCRdb's copy, which holds only in-frame ones; the method was immunoSEQ multiplex PCR. This sample has 100,000 to 110,000 clones, with around 87% found just once. The material sequenced was peripheral blood, taken on day 0 of AZD1222 vaccination. These receptors were taken from an adult in good health. CDR3s include the opening cysteine and the closing phenylalanine or tryptophan. The D gene is left open where the match is weak. Clone size is shown for a subset of rows, as once, few, many or a class of expanded clone.

V	J	D	size	CDR3	DNA
TRBV5-4	TRBJ2-7	TRBD2	few	CASSVAGGYEQYF	TGTGCCAGCAGCGTAGCGGGGGGCTACGAGCAGTACTTC
TRBV10-1	TRBJ1-1	TRBD1	few	CASSDGTGGHRCGTEAFF	TGCGCCAGCAGTGATGGAACAGGGGGCCACCGTTGTGGTACTGAAGCTTTCTTT
TRBV13	TRBJ1-6	NA	NA	CASSRGGKNNSPLHF	TGTGCCAGCAGCCGAGGGGGGAAGAATAATTCACCCCTCCACTTT
TRBV5-1	TRBJ2-5	NA	NA	CASSLGGGGRKETQYF	TGCGCCAGCAGCTTGGGTGGCGGGGGCAGAAAAGAGACCCAGTACTTC
TRBV5-1	TRBJ1-4	NA	NA	CASSLVNREGGEKLFF	TGCGCCAGCAGCTTGGTCAACAGGGAAGGAGGCGAAAAACTGTTTTTT
TRBV6-5	TRBJ1-1	TRBD1	NA	CASSYGTGLNTEAFF	TGTGCCAGCAGTTACGGGACAGGGTTGAACACTGAAGCTTTCTTT
TRBV5-1	TRBJ2-1	NA	NA	CASSTLRSSYNEQFF	TGCGCCAGCAGTACCCTCCGGTCCTCCTACAATGAGCAGTTCTTC
TRBV3-1/TRBV3-2	TRBJ1-4	NA	NA	CASSQGADEKLFF	TGTGCCAGCAGCCAAGGGGCGGATGAAAAACTGTTTTTT
TRBV5-1	TRBJ2-3	TRBD2	once	CASRTSGNPDTQYF	TGCGCCAGCCGGACTAGCGGGAACCCAGATACGCAGTATTTT
TRBV5-1	TRBJ1-1	NA	NA	CASRPTTDNTEAFF	TGCGCCAGCAGGCCGACGACCGATAACACTGAAGCTTTCTTT
TRBV12-3/TRBV12-4	TRBJ1-1	NA	NA	CASSFGQTSEAFF	TGTGCCAGCAGTTTTGGACAGACGAGTGAAGCTTTCTTT
TRBV30	TRBJ2-1	TRBD1	NA	CAWSQQGSEQFF	TGTGCCTGGAGCCAACAGGGGAGTGAGCAGTTCTTC
TRBV11-2	TRBJ1-5	NA	NA	CASSLDHNQPQHF	TGTGCCAGCAGCTTAGACCACAATCAGCCCCAGCATTTT
TRBV6-2/TRBV6-3	TRBJ2-7	NA	NA	CASSHTGYYEQYF	TGTGCCAGCAGCCATACGGGGTACTACGAGCAGTACTTC
TRBV19	TRBJ1-2	NA	NA	CATLTGIYGYTF	TGTGCCACTTTGACAGGTATCTATGGCTACACCTTC
TRBV6-2/TRBV6-3	TRBJ2-1	TRBD2	NA	CASSYPGLVNYEQFF	TGTGCCAGCAGTTACCCGGGACTAGTCAATTATGAGCAGTTCTTC
TRBV6-5	TRBJ1-3	TRBD1	NA	CASRGQGGGNTIYF	TGTGCCAGCAGAGGACAGGGCGGTGGAAACACCATATATTTT
TRBV25-1	TRBJ1-2	TRBD1	NA	CASSVDRAHGYTF	TGTGCCAGCAGTGTTGACAGGGCCCACGGCTACACCTTC
TRBV7-2	TRBJ2-5	NA	NA	CASSFRTGRETQYF	TGTGCCAGCAGCTTTAGAACAGGTCGGGAGACCCAGTACTTC
TRBV28	TRBJ2-3	NA	NA	CASSLYREGGTDTQYF	TGTGCCAGCAGTCTGTACAGGGAAGGAGGCACAGATACGCAGTATTTT
TRBV5-1	TRBJ1-2	TRBD1	once	CASSPDRSDDYGYTF	TGCGCCAGCAGCCCGGACAGGTCTGACGACTATGGCTACACCTTC
TRBV19	TRBJ1-1	NA	NA	CASSHLEQNTEAFF	TGTGCCAGTAGTCACCTGGAACAGAACACTGAAGCTTTCTTT
TRBV18	TRBJ1-2	TRBD1	NA	CASSEDRVGGYTF	TGTGCCAGCTCAGAGGACAGGGTTGGTGGCTACACCTTC
TRBV4-1	TRBJ1-6	NA	once	CASSQVKGLNSPLHF	TGCGCCAGCAGCCAAGTCAAGGGTCTTAATTCACCCCTCCACTTT
TRBV5-1	TRBJ2-7	TRBD2	NA	CASSFGGSGRGSYEQYF	TGCGCCAGCAGCTTCGGGGGTAGCGGGAGAGGCAGTTACGAGCAGTACTTC
TRBV4-1	TRBJ2-5	NA	once	CASSQETAAGDIRFGETQYF	TGCGCCAGCAGCCAAGAGACCGCGGCCGGGGACATCCGGTTCGGAGAGACCCAGTACTTC
TRBV7-2	TRBJ1-1	NA	NA	CASSLVDGRVYTEAFF	TGTGCCAGCAGCTTAGTTGATGGGAGAGTCTACACTGAAGCTTTCTTT
TRBV6-2/TRBV6-3	TRBJ2-2	NA	NA	CASSPTLRVAGELFF	TGTGCCAGCAGTCCCACTCTCAGAGTCGCCGGGGAGCTGTTTTTT
TRBV6-2/TRBV6-3	TRBJ1-2	NA	once	CASSLDAIDGGAYGYTF	TGTGCCAGCAGCTTGGACGCAATCGACGGGGGAGCGTATGGCTACACCTTC
TRBV5-8	TRBJ2-2	TRBD1	NA	CASRYGQGRAGELFF	TGTGCCAGCAGATATGGACAGGGTCGGGCGGGGGAGCTGTTTTTT
TRBV6-5	TRBJ1-1	NA	NA	CASRPDRNTEAFF	TGTGCCAGCAGACCCGACAGGAACACTGAAGCTTTCTTT
TRBV4-3	TRBJ1-6	NA	NA	CASSQAGGFSPLHF	TGCGCCAGCAGCCAGGCGGGGGGTTTCTCACCCCTCCACTTT
TRBV27	TRBJ1-4	NA	NA	CASSRVGGVEEKLFF	TGTGCCAGCAGTCGCGTCGGTGGGGTCGAGGAAAAACTGTTTTTT
TRBV18	TRBJ2-2	TRBD2	NA	CASSLLAGAGELFF	TGTGCCAGCTCCCTCCTTGCGGGGGCCGGGGAGCTGTTTTTT
TRBV7-7	TRBJ2-5	TRBD2	NA	CASSLGTSGAETQYF	TGTGCCAGCAGCTTAGGAACTAGCGGAGCCGAGACCCAGTACTTC